The rows below give T cell receptor beta chains drawn from one sample of a study of technical replicates of blood from a few donors. Some clones are missing from TCRdb's copy, which holds only in-frame ones; the method was immunoSEQ multiplex PCR. The sample holds approximately 75,000 clones, approximately 97% seen once. Sample: T cells isolated from PBMCs. The receptor set was obtained from a human donor in good health. Each CDR3 is given with its conserved first and last residue. D genes are given only for firm matches. Some rows mark clone size as missing; the rest say once, few, many or name a class of expanded clone.

clone_size j_call d_call v_call cdr3_nt cdr3_aa
. TRBJ2-5 TRBD1 TRBV5-5 TGTGCCAGCAGCTTGGTCCCCGACAGGGGCGAGACCCAGTACTTC CASSLVPDRGETQYF
. TRBJ2-3 TRBD2 TRBV4-2 TGTGCCAGCAGCTCCACCCCCGGGACTAGCGGGACAACAGATACGCAGTATTTT CASSSTPGTSGTTDTQYF
once TRBJ2-7 TRBD2 TRBV7-7 TGTGCCAGCAGCTTATACCGCGGGGGGTCCTACGAGCAGTACTTC CASSLYRGGSYEQYF
. TRBJ2-7 TRBD2 TRBV6-1 TGTGCCAGCAGTGAATGGGGTAGCGGGTCGATCTACGAGCAGTACTTC CASSEWGSGSIYEQYF
. TRBJ2-5 . TRBV29-1 TGCAGCGTTGAAAACCGGGCCGCGGGACAGACCCAGTACTTC CSVENRAAGQTQYF
. TRBJ1-3 . TRBV6-5 TGTGCCAGCAGTTACTCGCAGCCAGGCTCTGGAAACACCATATATTTT CASSYSQPGSGNTIYF
. TRBJ1-3 . TRBV5-1 TGCGCCAGCAGCCCAGACAGAGCTGGAAACACCATATATTTT CASSPDRAGNTIYF
once TRBJ1-1 TRBD1 TRBV5-1 TGCGCCAGCAGCTTGGCCCGGAGGCCAGTTATCGGGACAGACACTGAAGCTTTCTTT CASSLARRPVIGTDTEAFF
. TRBJ2-3 TRBD2 TRBV29-1 TGCAGCGTTGAACCGGGGGGGACTACAGATACGCAGTATTTT CSVEPGGTTDTQYF
. TRBJ1-1 TRBD1 TRBV18 TGTGCCAGCTCAATCCGGGACAGACACTCTGAAGCTTTCTTT CASSIRDRHSEAFF
once TRBJ1-2 . TRBV28 TGTGCCAGCAGTTTACCAGCGGGTGGCTACACCTTC CASSLPAGGYTF
. TRBJ2-1 TRBD2 TRBV9 TGTGCCAGCAGCGTGACTAGCGGGCGTCACAATGAGCAGTTCTTC CASSVTSGRHNEQFF
. TRBJ2-4 TRBD2 TRBV5-4 TGTGCCAGCAGTCCCGGACTAGTGGGAAACATTCAGTACTTC CASSPGLVGNIQYF
once TRBJ2-1 TRBD2 TRBV7-8 TGTGCCAGCAGCCCCTTAGCGGGAGGGCCGAGGTCTGATGAGCAGTTCTTC CASSPLAGGPRSDEQFF
. TRBJ1-5 . TRBV2 TGTGCCAGCAGGGATCTCACAGGGCGAGGGCAGCCCCAGCATTTT CASRDLTGRGQPQHF
. TRBJ2-7 . TRBV5-1 TGCGCCAGCAGCTTGGATCGGGGCTACGAGCAGTACTTC CASSLDRGYEQYF
. TRBJ2-7 . TRBV5-4 TGTGCCAGCAGCTATACAGGGCAGAACTCCTACGAGCAGTACTTC CASSYTGQNSYEQYF
. TRBJ2-7 TRBD2 TRBV18 TGTGCCAGTCAGCCGGCTAGCGGCTACGAGCAGTACTTC CASQPASGYEQYF
. TRBJ2-6 . TRBV2 TGTGCCAGCAGTGATTTGGGGGCGCCGGGGGCCAACGTCCTGACTTTC CASSDLGAPGANVLTF
. TRBJ2-7 . TRBV25-1 TGTGCCAGCAGGAGCTTTGAGAGCGAGCAGTACTTC CASRSFESEQYF
. TRBJ1-4 . TRBV10-2 TGCGCCAGCAGTGAGAGCGGCGCAACTAATGAAAAACTGTTTTTT CASSESGATNEKLFF
. TRBJ2-7 TRBD2 TRBV27 TGTGCCAGCAGCAACGGCGGGACTAGGGGCTCCTACGAGCAGTACTTC CASSNGGTRGSYEQYF
. TRBJ1-2 . TRBV5-1 TGCGCCAGCAGCTTGGGGGGGTGGACAGCACCCCGGGACTATGGCTACACCTTC CASSLGGWTAPRDYGYTF
. TRBJ1-4 TRBD1 TRBV9 TGTGCCAGCAGCGTAGCAACAGGGGGCGAGGATGAAAAACTGTTTTTT CASSVATGGEDEKLFF
. TRBJ2-2 TRBD1 TRBV10-2 TGCGCCAGCATGAAGGGACAGGGTGGAACCGGGGAGCTGTTTTTT CASMKGQGGTGELFF
once TRBJ2-2 TRBD1 TRBV27 TGTGCCAGCAGTACCCGGGGACAGGGAGCGACCGGGGAGCTGTTTTTT CASSTRGQGATGELFF
. TRBJ2-7 TRBD1 TRBV11-2 TGTGCCAGCAGCAATTTACAGGGGGCGCCCAACGAGCAGTACTTC CASSNLQGAPNEQYF
. TRBJ2-2 . TRBV6-1 TGTGCCAGCAGTGAGAGGGGGGGATCCACCGGGGAGCTGTTTTTT CASSERGGSTGELFF
once TRBJ2-2 . TRBV6-5 TGTGCCAGCAGTTACTCGAACAGAAACACCGGGGAGCTGTTTTTT CASSYSNRNTGELFF
. TRBJ2-7 TRBD2 TRBV4-2 TGTGCCAGCAGCCAAGAGGGACTACCAACCTACGAGCAGTACTTC CASSQEGLPTYEQYF
. TRBJ1-4 . TRBV5-1 TGCGCCAGCAGCTTGATGGGGCCCCAGGAGGAAAAACTGTTTTTT CASSLMGPQEEKLFF
. TRBJ1-5 . TRBV7-8 TGTGCCAGCAGCTCCCTCGGGAGCAATCAGCCCCAGCATTTT CASSSLGSNQPQHF
. TRBJ2-5 TRBD2 TRBV27 TGTGCCAGCAGTTTAAGGTCGGGGCCTAGCGGGGGAGAGACCCAGTACTTC CASSLRSGPSGGETQYF
. TRBJ2-7 . TRBV4-1 TGCGCCAGCAGCCAAGAGAGCAGGTTAACCTACGAGCAGTACTTC CASSQESRLTYEQYF
. TRBJ1-3 . TRBV5-1 TGCGCCAGCAGCCCCAGCGCTTTGCGTGCCCTTTCTTCTGGAAACACCATATATTTT CASSPSALRALSSGNTIYF
. TRBJ2-7 . TRBV27 TGTGCCAGCAGTTTGAGACAGCCAGTCTACGAGCAGTACTTC CASSLRQPVYEQYF
. TRBJ2-3 . TRBV20-1 TGCAGTGCTAGCCGCGGGGATACGCAGTATTTT CSASRGDTQYF
. TRBJ2-7 . TRBV7-2 TGTGCCAGCAGCTTAGCCGGGGGAGGTTCCCTCGAGCAGTACTTC CASSLAGGGSLEQYF
. TRBJ2-5 TRBD1 TRBV5-6 TGTGCCAGCAGCGCCCGGGACAGGAATTATTACCAAGAGACCCAGTACTTC CASSARDRNYYQETQYF
. TRBJ2-1 . TRBV10-1 TGCGCCAGCAGCGATACTAGCAGGGTTGAGCAGTTCTTC CASSDTSRVEQFF
. TRBJ2-7 . TRBV29-1 TGCAGCGTTGTGAAATCTACAGGACCCGACGAGCAGTACTTC CSVVKSTGPDEQYF
. TRBJ1-1 . TRBV10-2 TGCGCCAGCTCGGACACGCCTGAAGCTTTCTTT CASSDTPEAFF
. TRBJ2-1 TRBD2 TRBV13 TGTGCCAGCAGGGACACTAGCGGGAGGACGAGCTCCTACAATGAGCAGTTCTTC CASRDTSGRTSSYNEQFF
. TRBJ1-3 . TRBV29-1 TGCAGCGTTGAACAGGGTCACTCTGGAAACACCATATATTTT CSVEQGHSGNTIYF
. TRBJ1-1 . TRBV6-1 TGTGCCAGCAGTGCGGACTGGACTGAAGCTTTCTTT CASSADWTEAFF
. TRBJ2-7 . TRBV28 TGTGCCAGCAGTTTTTCTGCCCGGGACACCTCCTACGAGCAGTACTTC CASSFSARDTSYEQYF
. TRBJ1-1 . TRBV6-5 TGTGCCAGCAGCACCATTCAGGGGCACACTGAAGCTTTCTTT CASSTIQGHTEAFF